These 15 T cell receptor beta chains were all obtained from the same sample, sequenced in a study of shared clonotypes between healthy human individuals. Naive CD8 cells were CD45RO-negative, positively selected for CCR7, excluding terminally differentiated effector memory CD45RA+ cells. Profiled with immunoSEQ multiplex PCR; TCRdb holds only in-frame clones, not every one. The table has around 2.1 million clones, 85% to 95% seen once. Material: naive CD8+ T cells from PBMCs. The receptors shown here come from a young man in good health. Some clones in this sample may be carry-over from other donors' samples.

As regards this clone: Other DNA sequences in the same sample also yield this CDR3. The chain uses TRBV9 and TRBJ2-7, with D tentatively TRBD1 or TRBD2 (6 bases each). CDR1 SGDLS and CDR2 YYNGEE come from the germline V gene. V shed 3 bases and J shed 0 bases, with 10 bases lying between them. The CDR3 sequence is 14 residues long. The CDR3 reads CASSEGGPSYEQYF. The CDR3 DNA follows: TGTGCCAGCAGCGAGGGGGGCCCCTCCTACGAGCAGTACTTC.

CDR3 residues: CASSPSGSVTDTQYF. The CDR3 bases are TGTGCCAGCAGCCCTAGCGGGAGCGTCACAGATACGCAGTATTTT. The chain links TRBV14 to TRBJ2-3; 10 bases match TRBD2. With V trimmed by 4 bases and J by 2 bases, 3 bases remained unmatched. This CDR3 contains 15 residues. CDR1 and CDR2 (germline): SGHDN, FVKESK.

A remark on this clone: The germline gene is not matched at one end of the junction; a read error may be the cause. The gene calls are TRBV13 and TRBJ1-1, with D unresolved. CDR1 and CDR2 from the germline V gene are PRHDT and FYEKMQ (reference sequence). This CDR3 region has 13 residues. CDR3 in amino acids: CASSIGRGTEAFF. The DNA of the CDR3 is TGTGCCAGCAGCATAGGTCGCGGCACTGAAGCTTTCTTT.

The chain combines TRBV7-6 with TRBJ2-1; 8 bases line up with TRBD2. Per the germline V gene, CDR1 is SGHVS and CDR2 is FNYEAQ. J gave up 4 bases and V 5 bases, and 7 bases lay outside the gene matches. The CDR3 is made up of 15 amino acids. Here the CDR3 DNA reads TGTGCCAGCAGCGTCACTAGCGGCCATTACAATGAGCAGTTCTTC. This sequence encodes CASSVTSGHYNEQFF.

The chain combines TRBV19 with TRBJ2-7; the D call may be TRBD1 or TRBD2 (5 bases each). This CDR3 region has 15 residues. Germline V gives CDR1 LNHDA, CDR2 SQIVND (reference sequence). V dropped 3 bases and J dropped 0 bases, with 12 bases sitting between them. The CDR3 DNA follows: TGTGCCAGTAGTATCTCAGGGAGTAGCTCCTACGAGCAGTACTTC. Its protein is CASSISGSSSYEQYF.

V and J are TRBV5-1 and TRBJ2-1, with 9 positions matching TRBD2. The J segment lost 9 bases and the V segment lost 4 bases, leaving 5 bases of the junction unmatched. Germline assignment: CDR1 SGHRS and CDR2 YFSETQ. CDR3 length: 13 amino acids. CDR3 region: CASSPGTSFEQFF. The DNA of the CDR3 is TGCGCCAGCAGCCCCGGGACTAGCTTTGAGCAGTTCTTC.

The chain uses TRBV2 and TRBJ1-5, with D unclear. Germline V lookup: CDR1 SNHLY, CDR2 FYNNEI. Trimming pared 5 bases from V and 1 base from J, leaving 12 bases between. The CDR3 runs to 15 residues. The DNA of the CDR3 is TGTGCCAGCAGTAACGAAATCGGGAGCAATCAGCCCCAGCATTTT. It is translated as CASSNEIGSNQPQHF.

Comments on this clone: This CDR3 is also generated by other DNA sequences in the sample. This chain uses TRBV29-1 with TRBJ2-5; TRBD1 is a possible D gene (5 bases). V shed 5 bases and J shed 1 base, with 8 bases lying between them. The CDR3 runs 12 residues. Per the germline V gene, CDR1 is SQVTM and CDR2 is ANQGSEA. The CDR3, as DNA: TGCAGCGTTTGCGACAGCCAAGAGACCCAGTACTTC. Protein: CSVCDSQETQYF.

This chain joins TRBV15 and TRBJ2-2; TRBD1 matches 12 bases. This CDR3 has 15 amino acids. Per the germline V gene, CDR1 is LNHNV and CDR2 is YYDKDF (reference sequence). V trimming: 4 bases; J trimming: 8 bases; junction bases outside the gene matches: 5. CDR3 loop: CATSKGQGALGELFF. The CDR3 nucleotides read TGTGCCACCAGCAAGGGACAGGGGGCTCTTGGGGAGCTGTTTTTT. The whole variable domain, filled in from reference TRBV15 and TRBJ2-2, reads DAMVIQNPRYQVTQFGKPVTLSCSQTLNHNVMYWYQQKSSQAPKLLFHYYDKDFNNEADTPDNFQSRRPNTSFCFLDIRSPGLGDTAMYLCATSKGQGALGELFFGEGSRLTVL.

This chain uses TRBV20-1 with TRBJ2-1, with D possibly matching TRBD2 (5 bases). CDR1 is DFQATT and CDR2 is SNEGSKA in the germline V gene (reference sequence). The CDR3 sequence is 11 residues long. The germline V and J ends were trimmed by 6 bases and 10 bases, with 13 bases remaining between them. DNA of the CDR3: TGCAGTGCGCGGGCTTCACCGGAGCAGTTCTTC. This codes for CSARASPEQFF.

The gene calls are TRBV27 and TRBJ2-1; D is possibly TRBD1 (6 bases). Trimming took 5 bases from V and 7 from J, leaving 12 bases between them. Looked up from germline, CDR1 is MNHEY and CDR2 is SMNVEV (reference sequence). The CDR3 covers 13 residues. CDR3 sequence: CASSPMDRNEQFF. For the CDR3, the DNA is TGTGCCAGCAGTCCCATGGACAGAAATGAGCAGTTCTTC.

The rearrangement links TRBV6-6 to TRBJ2-7; D is possibly TRBD1 (5 bases). The V and J ends lost 4 bases and 3 bases respectively, with 10 bases between them. The CDR3 contains 13 residues. CDR1 and CDR2 (germline): MNHNY, SVGAGI (reference sequence). The CDR3 DNA follows: TGTGCCAGCAGTTCTCAGGACATCTACGAGCAGTACTTC. Translating it yields CASSSQDIYEQYF.

This clone was seen once. The chain employs TRBV28 and TRBJ2-1; 9 bases agree with TRBD1. With V trimmed by 4 bases and J by 4 bases, 8 bases remained unmatched. The CDR3 is 16 amino acids. Germline V CDR1 and CDR2: MDHEN, SYDVKM. The CDR3 loop reads CASSSYPGQGYNEQFF. CDR3 DNA: TGTGCCAGCAGTTCCTATCCGGGACAGGGTTACAATGAGCAGTTCTTC.

About this clone: A much bigger clone sits one base away, suggesting this may be a read error. The sample contains more than one DNA sequence encoding this CDR3. The chain combines TRBV6-4 with TRBJ2-2, with no clear D. This CDR3 is built from 13 residues. Trimming removed 2 bases at V and 3 bases at J, with 4 bases between. Germline values: CDR1 MRHNA, CDR2 SNTAGT. The chain's CDR3 is CASSDRDTGELFF. CDR3 sequence (DNA): TGTGCCAGCAGTGACCGGGACACCGGGGAGCTGTTTTTT.

V usage is TRBV28 and J usage is TRBJ1-2; 8 bases fit TRBD1. The CDR3 loop spans 14 amino acids. The V gene's germline CDR1 is MDHEN and CDR2 SYDVKM. The V segment lost 8 bases and the J segment 5 bases; nucleotides outside the gene matches: 10. The CDR3, as DNA: TGTGCCAGCGGAAACAGGGGGTCTGGGTATGGCTACACCTTC. Amino acids: CASGNRGSGYGYTF.